A single T cell receptor beta chain is shown here with its context. The target antigen is unknown. Sequenced by immunoSEQ multiplex PCR; TCRdb stores in-frame clones only, minus some. The sample contains about 4,000 clones, less than 95% of which appear only once. The data were obtained in a study of chemoradiotherapy in HPV16-positive cancers. This CDR3 has 16 residues. Germline loops: CDR1 MNHNY, CDR2 SVGAGI (reference sequence). The J segment lost 4 bases and the V segment lost 6 bases, leaving 11 bases of the junction unmatched. Study-wide results and limits: Candidate HPV-specific clones and E7-related TCR motifs grew in tumor during treatment. For HPV16-positive patients, expanding HPV-responsive T cells associated with longer recurrence-free survival.

The genes are TRBV6-6 and TRBJ1-3; the match to TRBD1 covers 8 bases. This clonotype was obtained from a human donor with HPV-associated anogenital cancer. The sample was gathered from a patient who underwent chemoradiotherapy. The CDR3 here is CASSKDRADGGNTIYF. In nucleotides, the CDR3 is TGTGCCAGCAGCAAGGACAGGGCCGACGGAGGAAACACCATATATTTT.